The 31 T cell receptor beta chains listed next were all sequenced from one sample in a study of PD-L1 blockade in urothelial cancer. This table comes from immunoSEQ multiplex PCR, and its TCRdb copy is limited to in-frame clones, with some not included. The table records roughly 26,000 clones, approximately 86% of them present only once. The sample consisted of PBMCs, taken around atezolizumab (anti-PD-L1) treatment. The source of these receptors is a man in his 60s with urothelial cancer.

This clone was found a few times. The chain is built from TRBV4-3 and TRBJ1-6; 9 bases are a match to TRBD1. The CDR3 runs 17 residues. V was clipped by 1 base and J by 9 bases; unmatched bases: 10. Per germline, CDR1 LGHNA and CDR2 YSLEER. The CDR3 DNA reads as TGCGCCAGCAGCCAAGGGATAACAGGGGGCGCGAGTTCACCCCTCCACTTT. Protein product: CASSQGITGGASSPLHF.

This chain joins TRBV6-5 and TRBJ2-7; possibly TRBD1 for D (5 bases). Trimming pared 5 bases from V and 1 base from J, leaving 12 bases between. The CDR3 is 14 residues long. Germline loops: CDR1 MNHEY, CDR2 SVGAGI. The CDR3 is CASSAPRVSYEQYF. The CDR3, as DNA: TGTGCCAGCAGTGCGCCCAGGGTTTCCTACGAGCAGTACTTC.

The chain links TRBV6-1 to TRBJ1-1; D may be TRBD1 (5 bases). This CDR3 is 16 amino acids long. Germline CDR1 and CDR2: MNHNS and SASEGT. The V end was cut by 3 bases, the J end by 4 bases, with 18 bases between. Written as DNA, the CDR3 is TGTGCCAGCAGTGAGTTTCCCGGGGGTTGGGGCACTGAAGCTTTCTTT. Translated: CASSEFPGGWGTEAFF.

The chain joins TRBV5-6 to TRBJ2-7, with 9 bases that match TRBD1. Germline assignment: CDR1 SGHDT and CDR2 YYEEEE. V shed 4 bases and J 5 bases; nucleotides not matched to a gene: 7. The CDR3 covers 14 residues. The CDR3 loop is CASSPGTGYDEQYF. CDR3 nucleotide sequence: TGTGCCAGCAGCCCCGGGACAGGGTACGACGAGCAGTACTTC.

The chain couples TRBV5-1 to TRBJ2-7; D possibly corresponds to TRBD1 (6 bases). V gave up 1 base and J gave up 4 bases, with 9 bases separating them. Germline assignment: CDR1 SGHRS and CDR2 YFSETQ. CDR3 length: 13 amino acids. The DNA for the CDR3 is TGCGCCAGCAGCTTGACAGGGCAATACGAGCAGTACTTC. Amino acids: CASSLTGQYEQYF.

This sequence joins TRBV7-9 and TRBJ2-5, with D tentatively TRBD1 (6 bases). The V end was cut by 5 bases, the J end by 4 bases, with 11 bases between. Looked up from germline, CDR1 is SEHNR and CDR2 is FQNEAQ (reference sequence). The CDR3 is 13 amino acids. The CDR3 reads CASSRDTGETQYF. CDR3 in DNA: TGTGCCAGCAGCCGGGACACTGGAGAGACCCAGTACTTC. The entire variable domain, with the rest obtained from reference TRBV7-9 and TRBJ2-5, is as follows: DTGVSQNPRHKITKRGQNVTFRCDPISEHNRLYWYRQTLGQGPEFLTYFQNEAQLEKSRLLSDRFSAERPKGSFSTLEIQRTEQGDSAMYLCASSRDTGETQYFGPGTRLLVL.

V gene TRBV7-9 combines with J gene TRBJ2-3, with a tentative D call TRBD1 (5 bases). V was clipped by 2 bases and J by 2 bases, with 8 bases between them. CDR1 and CDR2 (germline): SEHNR, FQNEAQ (reference sequence). The CDR3 sequence is 14 residues long. This CDR3 reads CASSLNRITDTQYF. In DNA, the CDR3 is TGTGCCAGCAGCTTAAACAGGATCACAGATACGCAGTATTTT.

V usage is TRBV30 and J usage is TRBJ2-7; the D is unclear. CDR3 size: 12 residues. Germline CDR1 and CDR2: GTSNPN and SVGIG (reference sequence). With 0 bases removed from V and 3 bases from J, the gap between germline ends came to 6 bases. The DNA of the CDR3 is TGTGCCTGGAGTGTTCCGGGCTACGAGCAGTACTTC. Translated, it gives CAWSVPGYEQYF.

The genes are TRBV29-1 and TRBJ1-2; no firm D call. The CDR3 runs 13 residues. V shed 6 bases and J shed 4 bases, with 15 bases lying between them. Germline V lookup: CDR1 SQVTM, CDR2 ANQGSEA. The CDR3, as DNA: TGCAGCGTCCTCTCCCGGGAGGTCTATGGCTACACCTTC. It encodes CSVLSREVYGYTF.

This chain uses TRBV6-5 with TRBJ1-2; 7 bases line up with TRBD1. V was pared by 3 bases and J by 0 bases, with 7 bases of the junction left unmatched. Per the germline V gene, CDR1 is MNHEY and CDR2 is SVGAGI. CDR3 length equals 16 residues. The CDR3 DNA sequence: TGTGCCAGCAGTTATATGGGGACAGAGTCTAACTATGGCTACACCTTC. Protein product: CASSYMGTESNYGYTF.

The genes are TRBV28 and TRBJ1-5; possibly TRBD1 for D (6 bases). The germline V gene encodes CDR1 MDHEN and CDR2 SYDVKM. With 6 bases removed from V and 4 bases from J, the gap between germline ends came to 22 bases. This CDR3 is 17 amino acids long. CDR3 loop: CASSLDREGVWNQPQHF. CDR3 nucleotide sequence: TGTGCCAGCAGCCTAGACCGGGAGGGGGTATGGAATCAGCCCCAGCATTTT. Full variable domain (rest looked up from reference TRBV28 and TRBJ1-5): DVKVTQSSRYLVKRTGEKVFLECVQDMDHENMFWYRQDPGLGLRLIYFSYDVKMKEKGDIPEGYSVSREKKERFSLILESASTNQTSMYLCASSLDREGVWNQPQHFGDGTRLSIL.

This clone appeared once. This rearrangement joins TRBV6-1 to TRBJ1-5, with 8 bases matching TRBD1. Trimming cost V 3 bases and J 6 bases; bases outside gene matches: 1. Germline V gives CDR1 MNHNS, CDR2 SASEGT. This CDR3 is 13 amino acids long. The CDR3 region has the DNA TGTGCCAGCAGTGACCAGGGGGCTCAGCCCCAGCATTTT. This codes for CASSDQGAQPQHF.

The gene calls are TRBV15 and TRBJ1-1; no reliable D call. Trimming cost V 1 base and J 4 bases, with 13 bases left between them. The CDR3 is 15 amino acids. Germline V gene data show CDR1 as LNHNV and CDR2 as YYDKDF (reference sequence). The CDR3 reads CATSRGRASSTEAFF. The CDR3 nucleotides are TGTGCCACCAGCAGAGGGAGGGCAAGCAGCACTGAAGCTTTCTTT.

The chain has TRBV7-2 and TRBJ2-2; TRBD1 is a possible D gene (5 bases). This CDR3 region has 14 residues. Germline V gives CDR1 SGHTA, CDR2 FQGNSA. Trimming shortened V by 4 bases and J by 5 bases, and 11 bases separated the two germline ends. The CDR3 nucleotides read TGTGCCAGCAGCTACCTACAGGAGACCGGGGAGCTGTTTTTT. Translating gives CASSYLQETGELFF.

In its sample, this clone was seen once. The J gene is TRBJ2-2, the V gene TRBV18, with 7 bases aligning to TRBD1. Germline V gene lookup returns CDR1 KGHSH and CDR2 LQKENI. With V trimmed by 5 bases and J by 0 bases, 3 bases remained unmatched. CDR3 length equals 15 residues. The CDR3 loop reads CASSSTGSNTGELFF. CDR3 in DNA: TGTGCCAGCTCATCGACAGGGTCGAACACCGGGGAGCTGTTTTTT.

The CDR3 region is CASSLLGLAGGTDTQYF. DNA for the CDR3: TGTGCCAGCAGTTTATTGGGACTAGCGGGAGGCACAGATACGCAGTATTTT. The chain joins TRBV27 to TRBJ2-3, with TRBD2 matching 14 bases. The trim removed 1 base at V and 1 base at J, leaving 1 base unmatched. The CDR3 totals 17 residues. Germline V gives CDR1 MNHEY, CDR2 SMNVEV (reference sequence).

The rearrangement links TRBV29-1 to TRBJ1-5, with a possible D match to TRBD1 (5 bases). Germline-derived CDR1 and CDR2 are SQVTM and ANQGSEA. Trimming cost V 6 bases and J 9 bases, with 15 bases left between them. The CDR3 covers 12 residues. The chain's CDR3 is CSVGEGQAPQHF. CDR3 sequence (DNA): TGCAGCGTGGGGGAGGGGCAGGCGCCCCAGCATTTT. Full variable domain (remainder filled in from reference TRBV29-1 and TRBJ1-5): SAVISQKPSRDICQRGTSLTIQCQVDSQVTMMFWYRQQPGQSLTLIATANQGSEATYESGFVIDKFPISRPNLTFSTLTVSNMSPEDSSIYLCSVGEGQAPQHFGDGTRLSIL.

V is TRBV12-5 and J is TRBJ1-2; no firm D call. The V end lost 0 bases, the J end lost 4 bases, and 6 bases lay between the germline ends. Germline V gene sequence: CDR1 LGHNT, CDR2 FRNRAP. This CDR3 has 13 amino acids. The CDR3 DNA reads as TGTGCTAGTGGTTTGGTCGCGGGCTATGGCTACACCTTC. Amino acids: CASGLVAGYGYTF.

This clone has more than one count but fewer than ten. V and J are TRBV7-2 and TRBJ2-7, with D uncertain. The CDR3 covers 12 residues. V gave up 1 base and J gave up 6 bases, with 7 bases separating them. Germline values: CDR1 SGHTA, CDR2 FQGNSA. CDR3 protein: CASSLGLVEQYF. The CDR3 DNA sequence: TGTGCCAGCAGCTTAGGGCTAGTCGAGCAGTACTTC.

The CDR3 nucleotides read TGTGCCAGCAGCCCACTCCGGCTAGCGGGAGGGCTGTCCTACAATGAGCAGTTCTTC. Translated, it gives CASSPLRLAGGLSYNEQFF. The chain recombines TRBV7-9 with TRBJ2-1, with 12 bases lining up with TRBD2. V was clipped by 5 bases and J by 1 base; unmatched bases: 12. Germline CDR1 reads SEHNR; CDR2 reads FQNEAQ (reference sequence). The length of the CDR3 is 19 residues.

This clone was recorded only once. The V gene is TRBV2, the J gene TRBJ2-2, with a weak D call TRBD1 (6 bases). Germline CDR1 reads SNHLY; CDR2 reads FYNNEI. The V end was cut by 4 bases, the J end by 7 bases, with 16 bases between. CDR3 length: 15 residues. The DNA for the CDR3 is TGTGCCAGCAGTGTTGGTTTAACAGGGAACGGGGAGCTGTTTTTT. Protein: CASSVGLTGNGELFF.

This chain joins TRBV4-2 and TRBJ2-1; unclear D gene. V was cut by 1 base and J by 4 bases, with 11 bases left in between. Germline values: CDR1 LGHNA, CDR2 YNFKEQ. The CDR3 length is 15 residues. This chain's CDR3 is CASSQGPESYNEQFF. The CDR3 DNA reads as TGTGCCAGCAGCCAAGGGCCAGAATCTTACAATGAGCAGTTCTTC.

CDR3 nucleotides: TGTGCCAGCAGCAAGGTCTGGACAGGGGGCCACTACGAGCAGTACTTC. Encoded protein: CASSKVWTGGHYEQYF. V usage is TRBV21-1 and J usage is TRBJ2-7; TRBD1 was called by the table and not checked on the DNA. TRBV21-1 is a pseudogene segment. CDR3 length: 16 residues.

The J gene is TRBJ2-1, the V gene TRBV7-2; TRBD2 matches 9 bases. This CDR3 is built from 16 residues. With V trimmed by 2 bases and J by 4 bases, 6 bases remained unmatched. Germline V CDR1 and CDR2: SGHTA, FQGNSA. The CDR3 DNA reads TGTGCCAGCAGCTTATCACTGACTAGCGGTTACAATGAGCAGTTCTTC. Encoded protein: CASSLSLTSGYNEQFF. The full variable domain, in which reference TRBV7-2 and TRBJ2-1 provide the parts outside the CDR3, is GAGVSQSPSNKVTEKGKDVELRCDPISGHTALYWYRQSLGQGLEFLIYFQGNSAPDKSGLPSDRFSAERTGGSVSTLTIQRTQQEDSAVYLCASSLSLTSGYNEQFFGPGTRLTVL.

V is TRBV19 and J is TRBJ2-7, with 10 bases fitting TRBD1. V lost 4 bases, J lost 4 bases, and 10 bases stayed unmatched. The CDR3 is 16 amino acids. The germline V gene has CDR1 LNHDA and CDR2 SQIVND (reference sequence). The CDR3 sequence is CASSKTGGRKSYEQYF. DNA of the CDR3: TGTGCCAGTAGTAAGACAGGGGGCCGTAAGTCGTACGAGCAGTACTTC.

The genes are TRBV4-1 and TRBJ2-5, with D tentatively TRBD2 (5 bases). The CDR3 length is 13 residues. V was trimmed by 4 bases and J by 4 bases, leaving 10 bases between them. Germline V gene sequence: CDR1 MGHRA, CDR2 YSYEKL. The CDR3 DNA sequence: TGCGCCAGCAGCCTCGAAAGCGGAGAGACCCAGTACTTC. Translation: CASSLESGETQYF.

This chain joins TRBV7-9 and TRBJ2-1, with 8 bases that match TRBD2. The CDR3 totals 12 residues. From germline, CDR1 is SEHNR and CDR2 FQNEAQ (reference sequence). With V trimmed by 9 bases and J by 6 bases, 4 bases remained unmatched. The CDR3, as DNA: TGTGCCAGTTTACGGGGGGGCAATGAGCAGTTCTTC. Translated, it gives CASLRGGNEQFF.

V and J are TRBV5-1 and TRBJ2-7, with a tentative D call TRBD1 (6 bases). The germline gives CDR1 SGHRS, CDR2 YFSETQ. V was pared by 2 bases and J by 6 bases, with 12 bases between. CDR3 size: 13 residues. CDR3 amino acids: CASSFPGGGEQYF. The CDR3 coding sequence is TGCGCCAGCAGCTTTCCTGGGGGCGGCGAGCAGTACTTC.

V and J are TRBV6-1 and TRBJ2-1; D is possibly TRBD2 (5 bases). Germline-derived CDR1 and CDR2 are MNHNS and SASEGT. V was shortened by 7 bases and J by 0 bases, with 10 bases between the two germline ends. This CDR3 has 14 residues. CDR3 loop: CASKLDSSYNEQFF. The CDR3 DNA reads TGTGCCAGCAAATTGGACTCCTCCTACAATGAGCAGTTCTTC.

The gene calls are TRBV5-6 and TRBJ2-5; D is undetermined. Trimming took 2 bases from V and 2 from J, leaving 7 bases between them. CDR3 size: 13 residues. Looked up from germline, CDR1 is SGHDT and CDR2 is YYEEEE. CDR3 in amino acids: CASSLVQQETQYF. CDR3 coding DNA: TGTGCCAGCAGCTTAGTACAGCAAGAGACCCAGTACTTC. The variable domain in full, with the rest retrieved from reference TRBV5-6 and TRBJ2-5, is DAGVTQSPTHLIKTRGQQVTLRCSPKSGHDTVSWYQQALGQGPQFIFQYYEEEERQRGNFPDRFSGHQFPNYSSELNVNALLLGDSALYLCASSLVQQETQYFGPGTRLLVL.

CDR3 nucleotides: TGTGCCTGGAGCTCTGGTGGGGGGGGAGATACGCAGTATTTT. This sequence encodes CAWSSGGGGDTQYF. The rearrangement joins TRBV30 to TRBJ2-3; 7 bases align to TRBD2. V trimming: 3 bases; J trimming: 5 bases; junction bases outside the gene matches: 8. The CDR3 extends over 14 amino acids. Germline V CDR1 and CDR2: GTSNPN, SVGIG (reference sequence).